This TCR beta chain emerged from a study of blood T cell repertoires in COVID-19. Study-level background: Acute-phase and convalescent COVID-19 samples originated in the United States, Italy and Spain. Sources were T cells, B-cell-depleted T cells, or PBMCs; the material itself was cDNA or gDNA.

In the source study's methods: Amplification from reference gene primers served as the basis for estimated nucleated cell counts. TCRdb keeps only in-frame clones here, not all; method: immunoSEQ multiplex PCR. Clone size and the V and J calls come from that table; the DNA yielded D and trimming. The table has fewer than 400,000 clones, over 75% seen once. Participants, roughly 18 to 100 years old, spanned more than 20 US areas. The germline gives CDR1 SGDLS, CDR2 YYNGEE. The V end was cut by 0 bases, the J end by 4 bases, with 13 bases between. CDR3 length: 15 amino acids. Sequencing was carried out using PBMCs or T cells enriched from blood (not recorded which). This chain uses TRBV9 with TRBJ1-1, with D possibly being TRBD1 (5 bases). This TCR came from a man younger than 40 who had recovered from COVID-19. CDR3 in amino acids: CASSVGAGGSTEAFF. The CDR3 nucleotides read TGTGCCAGCAGCGTAGGGGCCGGGGGGAGCACTGAAGCTTTCTTT.